These 19 T cell receptor beta chains were all obtained from the same sample, sequenced in a study of blood T cells in healthy people across ages. Using a J-beta primer mix together with a sample-barcoded 5' primer, a second PCR was run for about 7 to 12 cycles. TCRdb re-called the 5' RACE reads with MiXCR, one entry per CDR3 protein. The data hold roughly 800,000 distinct CDR3 sequences, with 25% observed a single time. The data also belong to a second study, concerning T cells of mothers and their children.

The sample taken for sequencing was blood. The receptor set was obtained from a boy aged 5-17 years in good health.

This clonotype has more than one count but fewer than ten. A junction end diverges from the germline sequence, so it may reflect a read error. The CDR3 spells CASCQALYLTGVGNTIYF. The DNA of the CDR3 is TGTGCCAGCTGCCAAGCCCTCTACTTGACAGGCGTCGGAAACACCATATATTTT. V usage is TRBV14 and J usage is TRBJ1-3, with D maybe TRBD1 (6 bases). CDR3 size: 18 residues. Germline V gives CDR1 SGHDN, CDR2 FVKESK.

This clonotype appeared a few times. The genes are TRBV28 and TRBJ1-2; 7 bases line up with TRBD1. J lost 8 bases, V lost 6 bases, and 9 bases had no gene match. This CDR3 has 13 residues. Germline V lookup: CDR1 MDHEN, CDR2 SYDVKM. The CDR3 DNA reads as TGTGCCAGCAGCCCAACAGGGGCGATCGGCTACACCTTC. Translated, it gives CASSPTGAIGYTF.

This chain links TRBV20-1 with TRBJ2-1; 11 nucleotides agree with TRBD2. Germline trimming cut 2 bases from V and 9 bases from J; bases unmatched to any gene: 9. The CDR3 covers 15 residues. The germline V gene has CDR1 DFQATT and CDR2 SNEGSKA (reference sequence). The CDR3 is CSARTYSGRAREQFF. CDR3 nucleotides: TGCAGTGCTAGAACTTATAGCGGGAGGGCCCGTGAGCAGTTCTTC.

The chain joins TRBV20-1 to TRBJ2-5, with a tentative D call TRBD1 (6 bases). The end of the DNA fits TRBJ2-7 better, so the J call may be wrong. There are 14 residues in the CDR3. The germline CDR1 and CDR2 sequences are DFQATT and SNEGSKA (reference sequence). The DNA for the CDR3 is TGCAGTGCTAGGGCCACTGCAGGGGAATACGAGCAGTACTTC. Protein: CSARATAGEYEQYF.

The J gene is TRBJ2-4, the V gene TRBV5-5; no definite D call. Germline loops: CDR1 SGHKS, CDR2 YYEKEE (reference sequence). The CDR3 has 15 residues. The ends were cut back, 0 bases at V and 5 bases at J, with 12 bases in the middle. The CDR3 region is CASSLEGMAQNIQYF. In DNA, the CDR3 is TGTGCCAGCAGCTTGGAGGGAATGGCGCAAAACATTCAGTACTTC.

This clonotype was counted between two and nine times. This chain connects TRBV20-1 to TRBJ2-7; D remains ambiguous. The length of the CDR3 is 11 residues. V was shortened by 2 bases and J by 5 bases, with 7 bases between the two germline ends. From germline, CDR1 is DFQATT and CDR2 SNEGSKA (reference sequence). CDR3: CSARTLNEQYF. CDR3 nucleotides: TGCAGTGCTAGAACTCTGAACGAGCAGTACTTC.

V is TRBV7-2 and J is TRBJ1-1; D perhaps matches TRBD1 (5 bases). CDR3 size: 11 residues. Germline V gives CDR1 SGHTA, CDR2 FQGNSA. V was clipped by 8 bases and J by 7 bases, with 11 bases between them. The CDR3 sequence: CASGAQYEAFF. The DNA for the CDR3 is TGTGCCAGCGGGGCCCAGTATGAAGCTTTCTTT.

The sample holds a few counts of this clonotype. V is TRBV2 and J is TRBJ1-2; the match to TRBD1 covers 10 bases. This CDR3 has 14 residues. With 6 bases clipped from V and 2 bases from J, the junction kept 3 bases outside the gene matches. Germline loops: CDR1 SNHLY, CDR2 FYNNEI. The CDR3 sequence: CASSRDRGNYGYTF. The CDR3 DNA reads as TGTGCCAGCAGCCGGGACAGGGGCAACTATGGCTACACCTTC.

This clonotype was seen a few times. The chain is built from TRBV5-6 and TRBJ2-5; TRBD2 aligns across 8 bases. The closer fit of TRBJ2-1 to the DNA end suggests the J call may be wrong. The CDR3 is 16 residues long. Germline CDR1 is SGHDT and CDR2 is YYEEEE. This CDR3 reads CASSRTGTSSYNEQFF. CDR3 nucleotides: TGTGCCAGCAGCCGGACCGGGACTAGTAGTTACAATGAGCAGTTCTTC.

This clonotype has a handful of counts. The chain uses TRBV6-2 or TRBV6-3 and TRBJ2-1, with 13 bases that match TRBD2. The CDR3 length is 15 residues. The V and J ends lost 2 bases and 7 bases, in that order; junction bases with no gene match: 2. Per the germline V gene, CDR1 is MNHEY and CDR2 is SVGEGT. CDR3: CASSYGTSGKNEQFF. The CDR3 DNA sequence: TGTGCCAGCAGTTACGGGACTAGCGGGAAGAATGAGCAGTTCTTC.

The chain joins TRBV20-1 to TRBJ2-7; D remains unclear. Deletions cut 0 bases from V and 3 bases from J, with 6 bases between. In germline, CDR1 is DFQATT, CDR2 SNEGSKA (reference sequence). This CDR3 spans 12 amino acids. CDR3 sequence reads: CSARDILYEQYF. DNA of the CDR3: TGCAGTGCTAGAGACATCCTCTACGAGCAGTACTTC.

This clonotype was counted at least ten times. The chain couples TRBV7-9 to TRBJ1-6; tentatively, D is TRBD1 (5 bases). CDR1 SEHNR and CDR2 FQNEAQ come from the germline V gene (reference sequence). The CDR3 runs 15 residues. Between the trimmed V and J ends, which lost 2 bases and 8 bases, there was a span of 13 bases. CDR3 sequence: CASSLFGGEDSPLHF. CDR3 in DNA: TGTGCCAGCAGCTTATTCGGGGGGGAGGATTCACCCCTCCACTTT.

Regarding this clonotype: One junction end disagrees with the germline gene, perhaps due to a read error. The chain couples TRBV5-1 to TRBJ2-7; tentative D call: TRBD2 (6 bases). CDR3 length: 14 residues. From germline, CDR1 is SGHRS and CDR2 YFSETQ. CDR3 sequence reads: CASELDGDSYEQYF. Here the CDR3 DNA reads TGCGCCAGCGAACTGGACGGGGACTCCTACGAGCAGTACTTT.

The V and J genes are TRBV7-9 and TRBJ2-2; D remains unclear. Germline V gene lookup returns CDR1 SEHNR and CDR2 FQNEAQ (reference sequence). V was trimmed by 3 bases and J by 3 bases, leaving 8 bases between them. The CDR3 is 14 amino acids. This chain's CDR3 is CASSFGSDTGELFF. The CDR3 DNA is TGTGCCAGCAGCTTTGGCAGCGACACCGGGGAGCTGTTTTTT.

This clonotype was counted a few times. This rearrangement joins TRBV7-3 to TRBJ1-5; TRBD1 matches at 9 bases. The junction had 17 bases not matched to a gene; V was cut back by 4 bases and J by 7 bases. The CDR3 consists of 18 residues. Germline V gene sequence: CDR1 SGHTA, CDR2 FQGTGA. The CDR3 here is CASSSPQWTGATGQPQHF. CDR3 bases: TGTGCCAGCAGCTCTCCCCAATGGACAGGGGCGACGGGACAGCCCCAGCATTTT.

This clonotype has a single count. Here the CDR3 DNA reads TGTGCCAGCAGTCCCTCGCCGGCGGGGGTTGGGGAGACCCAGTACTTC. This encodes CASSPSPAGVGETQYF. The chain has TRBV27 and TRBJ2-5, with 7 bases aligning to TRBD2. Germline lookup yields CDR1 MNHEY and CDR2 SMNVEV (reference sequence). Losses at the gene ends were 5 bases for V and 5 bases for J; bases not matched to a gene: 14. The CDR3 is made up of 16 amino acids.

V and J are TRBV7-9 and TRBJ1-4; 9 nucleotides agree with TRBD1. This CDR3 spans 17 amino acids. CDR1 is SEHNR, CDR2 FQNEAQ, per germline (reference sequence). V shed 5 bases and J 11 bases; nucleotides not matched to a gene: 18. The CDR3, as DNA: TGTGCCAGCAGCACACACAGGGGGCCCCGGACGAAGAAGAAACTGTTTTTT. Translating it yields CASSTHRGPRTKKKLFF.

The V call is TRBV3-1, the J call TRBJ1-1, with D hard to call. This CDR3 is 16 amino acids long. Germline V lookup: CDR1 LGHDT, CDR2 YNNKEL (reference sequence). V was clipped by 4 bases and J by 0 bases, with 15 bases between them. The CDR3 here is CASSPTDRALNTEAFF. The DNA of the CDR3 is TGTGCCAGCAGCCCAACTGATAGGGCCCTGAACACTGAAGCTTTCTTT.

This clonotype showed up many times. The chain uses TRBV28 and TRBJ2-5; D is perhaps TRBD2 (5 bases). V was shortened by 5 bases and J by 2 bases, with 9 bases between the two germline ends. Germline V lookup: CDR1 MDHEN, CDR2 SYDVKM. CDR3 length: 13 amino acids. CDR3 bases: TGTGCCAGCAGTATCAGCGGACAAGAGACCCAGTACTTC. Amino acids: CASSISGQETQYF. Supplemented by reference TRBV28 and TRBJ2-5, the full variable domain reads DVKVTQSSRYLVKRTGEKVFLECVQDMDHENMFWYRQDPGLGLRLIYFSYDVKMKEKGDIPEGYSVSREKKERFSLILESASTNQTSMYLCASSISGQETQYFGPGTRLLVL.